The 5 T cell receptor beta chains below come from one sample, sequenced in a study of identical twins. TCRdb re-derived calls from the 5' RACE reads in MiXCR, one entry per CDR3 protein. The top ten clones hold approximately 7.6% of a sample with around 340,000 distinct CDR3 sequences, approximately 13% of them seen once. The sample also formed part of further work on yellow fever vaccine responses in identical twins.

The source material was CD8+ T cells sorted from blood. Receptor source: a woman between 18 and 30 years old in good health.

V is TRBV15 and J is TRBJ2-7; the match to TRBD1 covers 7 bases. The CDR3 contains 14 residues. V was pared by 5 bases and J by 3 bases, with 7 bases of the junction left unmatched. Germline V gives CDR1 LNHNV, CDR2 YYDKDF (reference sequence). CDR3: CATSGVRDSYEQYF. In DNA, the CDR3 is TGTGCCACCAGCGGTGTCCGGGACAGCTACGAGCAGTACTTC.

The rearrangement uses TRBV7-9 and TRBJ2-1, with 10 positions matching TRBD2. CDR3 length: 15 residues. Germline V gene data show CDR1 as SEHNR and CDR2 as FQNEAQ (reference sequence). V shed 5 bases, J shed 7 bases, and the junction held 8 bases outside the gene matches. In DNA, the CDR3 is TGTGCCAGCAGCCAAAGCGGGGGGGCTCAAAATGAGCAGTTCTTC. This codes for CASSQSGGAQNEQFF.

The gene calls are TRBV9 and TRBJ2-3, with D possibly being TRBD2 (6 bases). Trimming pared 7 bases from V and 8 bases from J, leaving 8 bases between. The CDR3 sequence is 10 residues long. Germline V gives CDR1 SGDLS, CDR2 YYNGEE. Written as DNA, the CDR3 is TGTGCCAGCGGAGGGTCTACGCAGTATTTT. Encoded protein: CASGGSTQYF. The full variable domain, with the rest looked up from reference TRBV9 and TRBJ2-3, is DSGVTQTPKHLITATGQRVTLRCSPRSGDLSVYWYQQSLDQGLQFLIQYYNGEERAKGNILERFSAQQFPDLHSELNLSSLELGDSALYFCASGGSTQYFGPGTRLTVL.

Here the CDR3 DNA reads TGCGCCAGCAGCCTCAAGGGACAGGGGTTGTTCGGTGAGCAGTTCTTC. Protein sequence: CASSLKGQGLFGEQFF. The chain uses TRBV4-1 and TRBJ2-1; 10 bases are a match to TRBD1. The CDR3 contains 16 residues. The germline V gene has CDR1 MGHRA and CDR2 YSYEKL. Germline trimming cut 4 bases from V and 9 bases from J; bases unmatched to any gene: 12.

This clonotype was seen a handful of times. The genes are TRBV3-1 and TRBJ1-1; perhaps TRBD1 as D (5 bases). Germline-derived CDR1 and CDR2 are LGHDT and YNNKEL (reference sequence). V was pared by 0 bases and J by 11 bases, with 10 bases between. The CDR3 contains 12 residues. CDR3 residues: CASSQEGGDAFF. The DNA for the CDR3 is TGTGCCAGCAGCCAAGAGGGGGGTGACGCTTTCTTT.